A single sample is the source of the 14 T cell receptor beta chains below, sequenced in a study of blood T cell repertoires in COVID-19. Some clones are missing from TCRdb's copy, which holds only in-frame ones; the method was immunoSEQ multiplex PCR. The sample contains under 150,000 clones, around 90% of which appear only once. The sequenced material came from peripheral blood. The receptors shown here come from a human donor in a cohort sampled during active COVID-19.

This chain connects TRBV18 to TRBJ2-7; 10 bases are a match to TRBD1. Trimming at V came to 3 bases and at J to 6 bases, leaving 5 bases not matched to a gene. The V gene's germline CDR1 is KGHSH and CDR2 LQKENI. The CDR3 loop spans 14 amino acids. The CDR3 sequence: CASSPGQGGGEQYF. CDR3 sequence (DNA): TGTGCCAGCTCACCCGGACAGGGGGGTGGCGAGCAGTACTTC. Combining the CDR3 with reference TRBV18 and TRBJ2-7 gives the whole variable domain NAGVMQNPRHLVRRRGQEARLRCSPMKGHSHVYWYRQLPEEGLKFMVYLQKENIIDESGMPKERFSAEFPKEGPSILRIQQVVRGDSAAYFCASSPGQGGGEQYFGPGTRLTVT.

The gene calls are TRBV9 and TRBJ2-7; D uncertain. The germline CDR1 and CDR2 sequences are SGDLS and YYNGEE. Trimming shortened V by 3 bases and J by 4 bases, and 17 bases separated the two germline ends. This CDR3 spans 15 amino acids. This CDR3 is CASSATSQPLYEQYF. DNA for the CDR3: TGTGCCAGCAGCGCCACCTCACAGCCACTTTACGAGCAGTACTTC.

The chain is built from TRBV29-1 and TRBJ1-1; 7 bases are shared with TRBD1. V shed 7 bases, J shed 4 bases, and the junction held 3 bases outside the gene matches. The CDR3 loop spans 11 amino acids. The germline CDR1 and CDR2 sequences are SQVTM and ANQGSEA. DNA for the CDR3: TGCAGCGCACAGGGGATCACTGAAGCTTTCTTT. Protein: CSAQGITEAFF. Full variable domain (remainder filled in from reference TRBV29-1 and TRBJ1-1): SAVISQKPSRDICQRGTSLTIQCQVDSQVTMMFWYRQQPGQSLTLIATANQGSEATYESGFVIDKFPISRPNLTFSTLTVSNMSPEDSSIYLCSAQGITEAFFGQGTRLTVV.

This clone was picked up a small number of times. The gene calls are TRBV7-8 and TRBJ2-7; 7 bases map to TRBD2. V lost 0 bases to trimming and J lost 0 bases; unmatched junction nucleotides: 2. The CDR3 is made up of 15 amino acids. Germline values: CDR1 SGHVS, CDR2 FQNEAQ. CDR3 coding DNA: TGTGCCAGCAGCTTAGCTCTAGCGGTCTCCTACGAGCAGTACTTC. Its protein product is CASSLALAVSYEQYF.

In this sample, this clone turned up a few times. V and J are TRBV12-3 or TRBV12-4 and TRBJ2-7, with unresolved D. Trimming shortened V by 1 base and J by 6 bases, and 7 bases separated the two germline ends. This CDR3 spans 12 amino acids. Here the CDR3 reads CASSLGSGEQYF. Written as DNA, the CDR3 is TGTGCCAGCAGTTTAGGGTCGGGCGAGCAGTACTTC.

V gene TRBV27 combines with J gene TRBJ2-3; weak D call: TRBD1 (5 bases). Germline-derived CDR1 and CDR2 are MNHEY and SMNVEV (reference sequence). Trimming removed 3 bases from V and 2 bases from J, with 15 bases in between. The CDR3 totals 16 residues. DNA for the CDR3: TGTGCCAGCAGTTTTGGGCAGGGATACCTCACAGATACGCAGTATTTT. Translating it yields CASSFGQGYLTDTQYF.

The J gene is TRBJ1-2, the V gene TRBV5-4; D is unclear. V was cut by 2 bases and J by 2 bases, with 10 bases left in between. CDR1 SGHNT and CDR2 YYREEE come from the germline V gene (reference sequence). The CDR3 runs 14 residues. CDR3 in DNA: TGTGCCAGCAGCTTCGCGCAGGTGAACTATGGCTACACCTTC. Translating it yields CASSFAQVNYGYTF.

This chain uses TRBV12-5 with TRBJ2-3, with 7 positions matching TRBD2. There are 17 residues in the CDR3. Germline V gene data show CDR1 as LGHNT and CDR2 as FRNRAP. The J segment lost 2 bases and the V segment lost 3 bases, leaving 11 bases of the junction unmatched. The CDR3 loop is CASGLSGGGGTTDTQYF. The DNA for the CDR3 is TGTGCTAGTGGTTTATCCGGCGGCGGGGGAACCACAGATACGCAGTATTTT.

The chain carries TRBV15 and TRBJ2-1; 14 positions match TRBD2. This CDR3 has 16 residues. With 2 bases clipped from V and 4 bases from J, the junction kept 1 base outside the gene matches. Looked up from germline, CDR1 is LNHNV and CDR2 is YYDKDF (reference sequence). The CDR3 region has the DNA TGTGCCACCAGCAGACGGACTAGCGGGGGGTACAATGAGCAGTTCTTC. The encoded protein is CATSRRTSGGYNEQFF.

The chain carries TRBV6-6 and TRBJ1-2; TRBD1 matches at 7 bases. The CDR3 runs to 12 residues. Trimming removed 6 bases from V and 4 bases from J; junction bases left unmatched: 2. The germline V gene encodes CDR1 MNHNY and CDR2 SVGAGI (reference sequence). CDR3 amino acids: CASSGTVYGYTF. CDR3 coding DNA: TGTGCCAGCAGCGGGACAGTCTATGGCTACACCTTC.

The chain couples TRBV18 to TRBJ1-2; 7 bases are a match to TRBD1. The CDR3 loop spans 16 amino acids. In germline, CDR1 is KGHSH, CDR2 LQKENI. The V and J ends lost 6 bases and 5 bases, in that order; junction bases with no gene match: 15. Here the CDR3 DNA reads TGTGCCAGCTCGTTGGAGGGGGCTTCCGGACTTTATGGCTACACCTTC. Translated, it gives CASSLEGASGLYGYTF.

This sequence joins TRBV19 and TRBJ2-4, with a weak D call TRBD1 (6 bases). This CDR3 is 15 amino acids long. Germline V gene data show CDR1 as LNHDA and CDR2 as SQIVND (reference sequence). Deletions cut 10 bases from V and 0 bases from J, with 16 bases between. The CDR3 loop reads CATRQDSLAKNIQYF. CDR3 nucleotide sequence: TGTGCCACCCGGCAGGACAGTCTAGCCAAAAACATTCAGTACTTC.

The V gene is TRBV19, the J gene TRBJ2-3; a possible D gene is TRBD1 (6 bases). This CDR3 region has 15 residues. The V gene's germline CDR1 is LNHDA and CDR2 SQIVND (reference sequence). Trimming pared 4 bases from V and 4 bases from J, leaving 15 bases between. The CDR3: CASSNIGDNPDTQYF. CDR3 nucleotide sequence: TGTGCCAGTAGTAACATAGGGGACAATCCAGATACGCAGTATTTT.

Only one count was recorded for this clone. The chain employs TRBV3-1 (or the pseudogene TRBV3-2) and TRBJ2-7, with TRBD1 as a possible D gene (6 bases). The CDR3 is made up of 12 amino acids. The germline gives CDR1 LGHDT, CDR2 YNNKEL (reference sequence). V was clipped by 3 bases and J by 6 bases, with 9 bases between them. The CDR3 DNA is TGTGCCAGCAGCCATACAGGGCGCGAGCAGTACTTC. It is translated as CASSHTGREQYF.